This paragraph reports one TCR beta chain. The data belong to a study of cytomegalovirus exposure and HLA in healthy donors. J lost 5 bases, V lost 2 bases, and 9 bases had no gene match. There are 17 residues in the CDR3. From germline, CDR1 is SGHRS and CDR2 YFSETQ. PCR was performed using 60 Vbeta and 13 Jbeta primers. The repertoire was sequenced with immunoSEQ multiplex PCR; TCRdb's copy has only in-frame clones and lacks some. The table shows about 190,000 clones, with around 86% occurring only once. The TCR sequence derives from a woman under 30 in good health and CMV-seronegative. Sequencing used PBMCs. V gene TRBV5-1 combines with J gene TRBJ2-3; 12 bases are a match to TRBD2. CDR3 protein: CASSFLTSGSGGDTQYF. The CDR3 DNA is TGCGCCAGCAGCTTTTTGACTAGCGGGAGCGGGGGAGATACGCAGTATTTT.